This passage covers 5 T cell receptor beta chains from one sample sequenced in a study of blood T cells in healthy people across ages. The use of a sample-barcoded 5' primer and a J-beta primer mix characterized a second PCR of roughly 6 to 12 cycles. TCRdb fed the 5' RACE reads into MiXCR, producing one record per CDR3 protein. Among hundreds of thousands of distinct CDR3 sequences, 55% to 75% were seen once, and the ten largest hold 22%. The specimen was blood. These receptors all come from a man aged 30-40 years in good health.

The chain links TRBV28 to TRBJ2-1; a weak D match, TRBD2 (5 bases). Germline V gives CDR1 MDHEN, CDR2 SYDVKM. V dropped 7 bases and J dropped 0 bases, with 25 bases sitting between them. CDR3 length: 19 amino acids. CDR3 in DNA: TGTGCCAGCACTACACTGGGGTTCCGGCGGGTAAGCTCCTACAATGAGCAGTTCTTC. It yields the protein CASTTLGFRRVSSYNEQFF. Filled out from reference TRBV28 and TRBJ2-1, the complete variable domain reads DVKVTQSSRYLVKRTGEKVFLECVQDMDHENMFWYRQDPGLGLRLIYFSYDVKMKEKGDIPEGYSVSREKKERFSLILESASTNQTSMYLCASTTLGFRRVSSYNEQFFGPGTRLTVL.

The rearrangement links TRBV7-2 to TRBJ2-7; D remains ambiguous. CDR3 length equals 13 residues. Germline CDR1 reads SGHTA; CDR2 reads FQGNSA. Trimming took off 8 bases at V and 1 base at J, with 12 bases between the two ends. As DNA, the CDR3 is TGTGCCAGCCGGTCCGCGGCATCCTACGAGCAGTACTTC. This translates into CASRSAASYEQYF.

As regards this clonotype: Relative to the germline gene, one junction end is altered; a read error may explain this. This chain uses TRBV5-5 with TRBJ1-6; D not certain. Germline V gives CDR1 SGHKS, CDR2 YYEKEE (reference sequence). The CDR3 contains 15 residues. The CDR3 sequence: CASSLGRSDHSPLHF. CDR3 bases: TGTGCTAGCAGCTTGGGGAGGTCCGACCATTCACCCCTCCACTTT.

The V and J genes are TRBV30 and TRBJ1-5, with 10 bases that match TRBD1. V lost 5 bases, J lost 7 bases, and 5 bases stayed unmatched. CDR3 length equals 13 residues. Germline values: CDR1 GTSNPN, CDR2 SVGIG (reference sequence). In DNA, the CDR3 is TGTGCCTGGGCCGGACAGGGGGGACAGCCCCAGCATTTT. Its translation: CAWAGQGGQPQHF.

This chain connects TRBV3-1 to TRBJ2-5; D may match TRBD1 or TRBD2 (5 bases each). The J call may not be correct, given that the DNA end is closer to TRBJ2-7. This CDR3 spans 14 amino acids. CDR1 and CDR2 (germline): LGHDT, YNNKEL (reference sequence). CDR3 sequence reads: CASSQDWGTLEQYF. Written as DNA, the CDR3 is TGTGCCAGCAGCCAAGATTGGGGGACGCTCGAGCAGTACTTC.